The 27 T cell receptor beta chains listed next were all sequenced from one sample in a study of blood T cell repertoires in COVID-19. Method: immunoSEQ multiplex PCR; TCRdb's copy keeps in-frame clones and lacks some. The top ten clones hold 2.5% to 3.5% of a sample with more than 75,000 clones, roughly 90% of them seen once. Sequenced input: peripheral blood. These receptors were collected from a man between 50 and 59 years old with COVID-19, enrolled during active disease.

V usage is TRBV6-5 and J usage is TRBJ1-1; D is possibly TRBD1 (5 bases). Looked up from germline, CDR1 is MNHEY and CDR2 is SVGAGI. V dropped 7 bases and J dropped 1 base, with 10 bases sitting between them. There are 13 residues in the CDR3. The DNA of the CDR3 is TGTGCCAGCAAATACACAGGGAACACTGAAGCTTTCTTT. Translation: CASKYTGNTEAFF.

The CDR3 DNA reads as TGTGCCACCAGTGATTCACAGGGAGATGGCTACACCTTC. The encoded protein is CATSDSQGDGYTF. The V gene is TRBV24-1, the J gene TRBJ1-2; D is possibly TRBD1 (6 bases). CDR1 and CDR2 (germline): KGHDR, SFDVKD. This CDR3 has 13 amino acids. V was cut by 2 bases and J by 6 bases, with 9 bases left in between.

The chain employs TRBV19 and TRBJ2-1; 13 bases map to TRBD2. Germline CDR1 LNHDA, CDR2 SQIVND (reference sequence). CDR3 length: 15 amino acids. V dropped 5 bases and J dropped 6; count of bases not matched to a gene: 4. The CDR3 region has the DNA TGTGCCAGTAGTGTACTAGCGGGGGGGCGCAATGAGCAGTTCTTC. Its protein product is CASSVLAGGRNEQFF.

This chain connects TRBV6-6 to TRBJ2-3, with TRBD2 identical over 12 bases. The junction had 5 bases not matched to a gene; V was cut back by 6 bases and J by 4 bases. The CDR3 is 15 residues long. Germline V lookup: CDR1 MNHNY, CDR2 SVGAGI (reference sequence). The CDR3 loop reads CASSSGTSGSDTQYF. CDR3 DNA: TGTGCCAGCAGCTCCGGGACTAGCGGGTCAGATACGCAGTATTTT.

The J gene is TRBJ1-1, the V gene TRBV7-2; 10 bases match TRBD1. J was trimmed by 5 bases and V by 6 bases; bases with no gene match: 12. The length of the CDR3 is 16 residues. The germline V gene encodes CDR1 SGHTA and CDR2 FQGNSA. The CDR3 is CASRLNAGDRGTEAFF. CDR3 DNA: TGTGCCAGCAGGTTAAACGCGGGGGACAGGGGTACTGAAGCTTTCTTT.

J is TRBJ1-2 and V is TRBV6-1; 9 bases are shared with TRBD1. With V trimmed by 3 bases and J by 4 bases, 3 bases remained unmatched. CDR1 MNHNS and CDR2 SASEGT come from the germline V gene. The CDR3 spans 14 residues. CDR3 loop: CASSEDRGLYGYTF. The CDR3 region has the DNA TGTGCCAGCAGTGAGGACAGGGGACTCTATGGCTACACCTTC.

The chain joins TRBV12-3 or TRBV12-4 to TRBJ2-1; a possible D gene is TRBD2 (5 bases). Trimming removed 3 bases at V and 8 bases at J, with 8 bases between. The length of the CDR3 is 12 residues. Here the CDR3 reads CASSLPGDEQFF. As DNA, the CDR3 is TGTGCCAGCAGTTTGCCCGGGGATGAGCAGTTCTTC.

This rearrangement joins TRBV7-2 to TRBJ2-3, with 7 bases matching TRBD2. V was clipped by 6 bases and J by 0 bases; unmatched bases: 9. Germline values: CDR1 SGHTA, CDR2 FQGNSA. This CDR3 has 16 amino acids. The CDR3 DNA reads as TGTGCCAGCAGTTTGAGCGGGGTTCCTAGCACAGATACGCAGTATTTT. This codes for CASSLSGVPSTDTQYF.

The rearrangement joins TRBV3-1 (or the pseudogene TRBV3-2) to TRBJ1-2, with D uncertain. Trimming stripped 1 base from V and 3 bases from J, with 15 bases between. This CDR3 is 16 amino acids long. Germline V CDR1 and CDR2: LGHDT, YNNKEL (reference sequence). The CDR3 sequence is CASSQGHLAPYYGYTF. The CDR3 region has the DNA TGTGCCAGCAGCCAAGGACATTTGGCACCGTACTATGGCTACACCTTC.

V and J are TRBV5-8 and TRBJ1-4; 7 positions agree with TRBD1. This CDR3 is built from 16 residues. V lost 3 bases and J lost 0; bases outside the gene matches: 5. Germline V lookup: CDR1 SGHTS, CDR2 YDEGEE. The CDR3 reads CASSWGQPTTNEKLFF. In DNA form, the CDR3 reads TGTGCCAGCAGCTGGGGACAGCCAACAACTAATGAAAAACTGTTTTTT. The variable domain in full, with the rest retrieved from reference TRBV5-8 and TRBJ1-4, is EAGVTQSPTHLIKTRGQQATLRCSPISGHTSVYWYQQALGLGLQFLLWYDEGEERNRGNFPPRFSGRQFPNYSSELNVNALELEDSALYLCASSWGQPTTNEKLFFGSGTQLSVL.

The J gene is TRBJ2-2, the V gene TRBV7-8; 8 bases are a match to TRBD2. CDR1 is SGHVS, CDR2 FQNEAQ, per germline. J gave up 4 bases and V 2 bases, and 6 bases lay outside the gene matches. The CDR3 runs 16 residues. The CDR3 protein is CASSLTRGGPTGELFF. The CDR3 bases are TGTGCCAGCAGCTTAACCCGGGGGGGCCCCACCGGGGAGCTGTTTTTT. Full variable domain (remainder filled in from reference TRBV7-8 and TRBJ2-2): GAGVSQSPRYKVAKRGQDVALRCDPISGHVSLFWYQQALGQGPEFLTYFQNEAQLDKSGLPSDRFFAERPEGSVSTLKIQRTQQEDSAVYLCASSLTRGGPTGELFFGEGSRLTVL.

This clone occurred once. The chain links TRBV15 to TRBJ2-1, with TRBD2 matching over 8 bases. The CDR3 is 15 residues long. Trimming took 3 bases from V and 7 from J; bases not matched to a gene: 8. Germline CDR1 is LNHNV and CDR2 is YYDKDF (reference sequence). The CDR3 region has the DNA TGTGCCACCAGCAGGCCCCGGACTAGCCCGAATGAGCAGTTCTTC. Translated: CATSRPRTSPNEQFF.

The chain has TRBV24-1 and TRBJ1-1, with D perhaps matching TRBD1 (6 bases). Trimming left V 4 bases short and J 4 bases short, with 12 bases between. This CDR3 has 14 residues. From germline, CDR1 is KGHDR and CDR2 SFDVKD. CDR3 DNA sequence: TGTGCCACCAGTGACTCCCACAGGGTCACTGAAGCTTTCTTT. Protein: CATSDSHRVTEAFF.

The chain employs TRBV28 and TRBJ2-2; D uncertain. V was pared by 5 bases and J by 6 bases, with 13 bases between. The CDR3 totals 14 residues. The germline V gene has CDR1 MDHEN and CDR2 SYDVKM. The CDR3 loop is CASSTPLLPGELFF. CDR3 DNA sequence: TGTGCCAGCAGTACCCCCCTGCTACCCGGGGAGCTGTTTTTT.

J is TRBJ1-1 and V is TRBV3-1 (or the pseudogene TRBV3-2); D is perhaps TRBD1 (6 bases). The CDR3 is made up of 16 amino acids. V was shortened by 4 bases and J by 1 base, with 16 bases between the two germline ends. Looked up from germline, CDR1 is LGHDT and CDR2 is YNNKEL (reference sequence). CDR3 residues: CASSLRGRGGNTEAFF. CDR3 nucleotide sequence: TGTGCCAGCAGCCTCCGGGGAAGAGGGGGGAACACTGAAGCTTTCTTT.

J is TRBJ1-1 and V is TRBV7-2; D is possibly TRBD1 (5 bases). The length of the CDR3 is 15 residues. Germline values: CDR1 SGHTA, CDR2 FQGNSA. V was trimmed by 5 bases and J by 5 bases, leaving 18 bases between them. Here the CDR3 reads CASSDPRAGRTEAFF. CDR3 sequence (DNA): TGTGCCAGCAGCGACCCTAGGGCAGGGCGTACTGAAGCTTTCTTT.

The chain has TRBV9 and TRBJ2-6; D gene unclear. The V and J ends lost 0 bases and 0 bases respectively, with 7 bases between them. Germline assignment: CDR1 SGDLS and CDR2 YYNGEE. This CDR3 is built from 16 residues. Here the CDR3 DNA reads TGTGCCAGCAGCGTAGCCCCCAGCTCTGGGGCCAACGTCCTGACTTTC. The encoded protein is CASSVAPSSGANVLTF.

The rearrangement joins TRBV19 to TRBJ1-5, with a tentative D call TRBD1 (5 bases). Looked up from germline, CDR1 is LNHDA and CDR2 is SQIVND (reference sequence). V shed 1 base and J shed 1 base, with 20 bases lying between them. The CDR3 has 19 residues. CDR3 region: CASSIVVWGGRGSNQPQHF. The DNA for the CDR3 is TGTGCCAGTAGTATAGTCGTTTGGGGGGGTCGAGGGAGCAATCAGCCCCAGCATTTT.

The chain combines TRBV30 with TRBJ1-2, with 8 nucleotides matching TRBD1. Germline V gene sequence: CDR1 GTSNPN, CDR2 SVGIG (reference sequence). Trimming took 3 bases from V and 4 from J; bases not matched to a gene: 7. The CDR3 has 14 residues. In DNA form, the CDR3 reads TGTGCCTGGAGGAGGACAGGGTTTATCTATGGCTACACCTTC. Amino acid sequence: CAWRRTGFIYGYTF.

The V call is TRBV5-1, the J call TRBJ1-2; perhaps TRBD1 as D (6 bases). V was shortened by 3 bases and J by 4 bases, with 16 bases between the two germline ends. Germline V gene data show CDR1 as SGHRS and CDR2 as YFSETQ. The CDR3 totals 15 residues. In DNA form, the CDR3 reads TGCGCCAGCAGCTGGGAGGCGGGGGCTGGCTATGGCTACACCTTC. It encodes CASSWEAGAGYGYTF.

This clone was counted a few times. The chain links TRBV30 to TRBJ1-6, with a weak D call TRBD1 (5 bases). The CDR3 loop spans 13 amino acids. Trimming removed 4 bases from V and 6 bases from J, with 10 bases in between. Germline V gene sequence: CDR1 GTSNPN, CDR2 SVGIG (reference sequence). The CDR3 protein is CAWTGQGNSPLHF. CDR3 DNA: TGTGCCTGGACAGGGCAGGGTAATTCACCCCTCCACTTT.

This chain joins TRBV11-3 and TRBJ2-5, with 10 nucleotides matching TRBD2. This CDR3 spans 18 amino acids. V gave up 5 bases and J gave up 5 bases; unmatched junction bases: 17. Germline CDR1 and CDR2: SGHNT and YENEEA. CDR3 amino acids: CASSPGGLAGARTETQYF. CDR3 sequence (DNA): TGTGCCAGCAGCCCCGGGGGGCTAGCGGGGGCCCGGACGGAGACCCAGTACTTC.

CDR3 in amino acids: CAGKLERSYEQYF. CDR3 DNA sequence: TGTGCCGGGAAACTAGAGCGGTCCTACGAGCAGTACTTC. The V gene is TRBV30, the J gene TRBJ2-7, with D possibly TRBD2 on 5 matching bases. Germline-derived CDR1 and CDR2 are GTSNPN and SVGIG (reference sequence). V dropped 8 bases and J dropped 1 base, with 15 bases sitting between them. The CDR3 totals 13 residues.

This clone was seen more than once but under ten times. The chain couples TRBV7-9 to TRBJ2-1; TRBD1 matches 7 bases. Unmatched junction bases numbered 4, after V lost 3 bases and J lost 2 bases. Germline V lookup: CDR1 SEHNR, CDR2 FQNEAQ (reference sequence). The CDR3 sequence is 15 residues long. This CDR3 reads CASSFDQGAYNEQFF. In DNA form, the CDR3 reads TGTGCCAGCAGCTTTGATCAGGGGGCCTACAATGAGCAGTTCTTC.

This chain uses TRBV18 with TRBJ1-1; 7 bases align to TRBD1. In germline, CDR1 is KGHSH, CDR2 LQKENI. V lost 4 bases to trimming and J lost 5 bases; unmatched junction nucleotides: 16. The CDR3 has 17 residues. The CDR3 DNA reads as TGTGCCAGCTCACGAGAGGGACAGATCGGGGGAAATACTGAAGCTTTCTTT. Translation: CASSREGQIGGNTEAFF.

This chain connects TRBV30 to TRBJ2-7, with 7 bases aligning to TRBD1. The CDR3 has 13 amino acids. V was clipped by 2 bases and J by 5 bases; unmatched bases: 6. Germline CDR1 reads GTSNPN; CDR2 reads SVGIG (reference sequence). The CDR3 region is CAWSYRGIHEQYF. The CDR3 DNA reads TGTGCCTGGAGTTACAGGGGTATACACGAGCAGTACTTC.

The V gene is TRBV2, the J gene TRBJ2-2; D may be TRBD2 (5 bases). This CDR3 is 15 amino acids long. Germline lookup yields CDR1 SNHLY and CDR2 FYNNEI. V lost 6 bases to trimming and J lost 5 bases, with 16 bases between them. CDR3 sequence reads: CASSPVGMGTGELFF. CDR3 DNA: TGTGCCAGCAGCCCCGTCGGGATGGGAACCGGGGAGCTGTTTTTT.